These T cell receptor beta chains were read from a single sample in a study of T cells in Graves' hyperthyroidism and ophthalmopathy. MiXCR, applied by TCRdb to the multiplex PCR reads, yields one record per CDR3 protein. The table shows some 440,000 distinct CDR3 sequences, with approximately 14% occurring only once. The sequenced sample consisted of blood. Receptors originate from a woman younger than 30 with Graves' hyperthyroidism. Both conserved end residues are part of each CDR3. Fields, in order: clone size, J gene, V gene, D gene, CDR3 DNA, CDR3 protein. A D gene is named only where the DNA matches it firmly. A row's size may be missing; if present it is once, few, many or a size class.

clone_size: many; j_call: TRBJ2-7; v_call: TRBV24-1; d_call: .; cdr3_nt: TGTGCCACCAGTGATTTGCAACGGCTGAACTCCTACGAGCAGTACTTC; cdr3_aa: CATSDLQRLNSYEQYF
clone_size: many; j_call: TRBJ2-1; v_call: TRBV27; d_call: TRBD2; cdr3_nt: TGTGCCAGCAGTTTCGGGGGAAGCGGGGGGGTCTCCTACAATGAGCAGTTCTTC; cdr3_aa: CASSFGGSGGVSYNEQFF
clone_size: many; j_call: TRBJ1-2; v_call: TRBV2; d_call: TRBD1; cdr3_nt: TGTGCCAGCAGTGCCAGGACAGGGGCGGATGGCTACACCTTC; cdr3_aa: CASSARTGADGYTF
clone_size: .; j_call: TRBJ2-6; v_call: TRBV5-1; d_call: TRBD1; cdr3_nt: TGCGCCAGCAGCACAGCAGGGGGCCCTGGGGCCAACGTCCTGACTTTC; cdr3_aa: CASSTAGGPGANVLTF
clone_size: many; j_call: TRBJ1-5; v_call: TRBV7-3; d_call: .; cdr3_nt: TGTGCCAGCACTCTCCTATGCCCTGCAAATAGCAATCAGCCCCAGCATTTT; cdr3_aa: CASTLLCPANSNQPQHF
clone_size: many; j_call: TRBJ2-3; v_call: TRBV11-1; d_call: .; cdr3_nt: TGTGCCAGCAGTCAAGATCTGAATCTAGGCCAAGATACGCAGTATTTT; cdr3_aa: CASSQDLNLGQDTQYF
clone_size: .; j_call: TRBJ2-1; v_call: TRBV29-1; d_call: TRBD2; cdr3_nt: TGCAGCGTTAGCGGGACCCCGAGCTCCTACAATGAGCAGTTCTTC; cdr3_aa: CSVSGTPSSYNEQFF
clone_size: many; j_call: TRBJ2-3; v_call: TRBV5-5; d_call: TRBD1; cdr3_nt: TGTGCCAGCAGCTTTGGGACAGGCACAGATACGCAGTATTTT; cdr3_aa: CASSFGTGTDTQYF
clone_size: .; j_call: TRBJ1-6; v_call: TRBV27; d_call: TRBD1; cdr3_nt: TGTGCCAGCAGTTTACGACGACAGGGATCGGGTTTTGGGGCGGGATATTCACCCCTCCACTTT; cdr3_aa: CASSLRRQGSGFGAGYSPLHF
clone_size: many; j_call: TRBJ1-1; v_call: TRBV11-3; d_call: .; cdr3_nt: TGTGCCAGCAGCTTAGACCCGAACACTGAAGCTTTCTTT; cdr3_aa: CASSLDPNTEAFF
clone_size: many; j_call: TRBJ1-3; v_call: TRBV13; d_call: .; cdr3_nt: TGTGCCAGCAGCCTATGGACGGGGAACACCATATATTTT; cdr3_aa: CASSLWTGNTIYF
clone_size: few; j_call: TRBJ1-4; v_call: TRBV7-9; d_call: .; cdr3_nt: TGTGTCAGCACCTCTAATGAAAAACTGTTTTTT; cdr3_aa: CVSTSNEKLFF
clone_size: many; j_call: TRBJ2-3; v_call: TRBV12-3/TRBV12-4; d_call: .; cdr3_nt: TGTGCCAGCACCCTAGGGGGGCGCACAGATACGCAGTATTTT; cdr3_aa: CASTLGGRTDTQYF
clone_size: many; j_call: TRBJ2-1; v_call: TRBV5-1; d_call: TRBD1; cdr3_nt: TGCGCCAGCAGCTTATTCGGACAGGTCGCTTTAGACAATGAGCAGTTCTTC; cdr3_aa: CASSLFGQVALDNEQFF
clone_size: many; j_call: TRBJ2-5; v_call: TRBV20-1; d_call: TRBD1; cdr3_nt: TGCAGTGCTGAGGACTCCGGGACAGGACAAGAGACCCAGTACTTC; cdr3_aa: CSAEDSGTGQETQYF
clone_size: .; j_call: TRBJ1-1; v_call: TRBV27; d_call: .; cdr3_nt: TGTGCCAGCAGTGAATCTCGGGATAAGGGTGAAGCTTTCTTT; cdr3_aa: CASSESRDKGEAFF
clone_size: many; j_call: TRBJ1-5; v_call: TRBV6-1; d_call: .; cdr3_nt: TGTGCCAGTTCGGGGGGAATGAATCAGCCCCAGCATTTT; cdr3_aa: CASSGGMNQPQHF
clone_size: few; j_call: TRBJ2-1; v_call: TRBV7-4; d_call: TRBD2; cdr3_nt: TGTGCCAGCAGCCCGACTAGCGGGAGAGGAAAAAATGAGCAGTTCTTC; cdr3_aa: CASSPTSGRGKNEQFF
clone_size: many; j_call: TRBJ2-7; v_call: TRBV20-1; d_call: .; cdr3_nt: TGCAGTGCTAGAGATCCCAGGGGAATGGGAAAGTACGAGCAGTACTTC; cdr3_aa: CSARDPRGMGKYEQYF
clone_size: many; j_call: TRBJ2-1; v_call: TRBV27; d_call: .; cdr3_nt: TGTGCCAGCAGTCCATCCGGGACCCTTTCCTACAATGAGCAGTTCTTC; cdr3_aa: CASSPSGTLSYNEQFF
clone_size: many; j_call: TRBJ1-2; v_call: TRBV5-1; d_call: .; cdr3_nt: TGCGCCAGCAGCTTTCCGGAGAACTATGGCTACACCTTC; cdr3_aa: CASSFPENYGYTF
clone_size: many; j_call: TRBJ1-1; v_call: TRBV19; d_call: TRBD1; cdr3_nt: TGTGCCAGTAGTAGACACGTCGACAGGGGGCGAACTGAAGCTTTCTTT; cdr3_aa: CASSRHVDRGRTEAFF
clone_size: many; j_call: TRBJ1-2; v_call: TRBV19; d_call: .; cdr3_nt: TGTGCCAGTAGTGACCGCACAGACTATGGCTACACCTTC; cdr3_aa: CASSDRTDYGYTF
clone_size: few; j_call: TRBJ1-1; v_call: TRBV27; d_call: .; cdr3_nt: TGTGCCAGCAGTCCGCACAAGAACACTGAAGCTTTCTTT; cdr3_aa: CASSPHKNTEAFF
clone_size: many; j_call: TRBJ2-3; v_call: TRBV2; d_call: TRBD2; cdr3_nt: TGTGCCATCACCGGGACTAGTGAGGGTACGCAGTATTTT; cdr3_aa: CAITGTSEGTQYF
clone_size: many; j_call: TRBJ1-6; v_call: TRBV6-1; d_call: .; cdr3_nt: TGTGCCAGCAGTGACTCAGGGGTTTCACCCCTCCACTTT; cdr3_aa: CASSDSGVSPLHF
clone_size: .; j_call: TRBJ2-7; v_call: TRBV19; d_call: TRBD2; cdr3_nt: TGTGCCAGTCGCAAGGGAGGGGACCCCTACGAGCAGTACTTC; cdr3_aa: CASRKGGDPYEQYF